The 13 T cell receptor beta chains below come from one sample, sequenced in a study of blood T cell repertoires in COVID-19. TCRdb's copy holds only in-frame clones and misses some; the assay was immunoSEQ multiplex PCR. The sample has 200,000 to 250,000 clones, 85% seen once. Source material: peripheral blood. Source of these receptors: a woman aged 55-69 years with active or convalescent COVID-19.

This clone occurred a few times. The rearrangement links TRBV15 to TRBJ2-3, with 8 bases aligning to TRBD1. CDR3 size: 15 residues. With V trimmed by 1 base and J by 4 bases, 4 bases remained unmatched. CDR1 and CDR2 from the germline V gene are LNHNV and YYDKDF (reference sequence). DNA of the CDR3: TGTGCCACCAGCAGAGTGCGGGACAGGCCAGATACGCAGTATTTT. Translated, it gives CATSRVRDRPDTQYF.

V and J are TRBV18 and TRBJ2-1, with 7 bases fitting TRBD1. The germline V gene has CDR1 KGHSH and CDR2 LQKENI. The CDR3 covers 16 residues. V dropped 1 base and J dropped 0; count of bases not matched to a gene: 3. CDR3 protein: CASSPRTGRSYNEQFF. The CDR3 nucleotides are TGTGCCAGCTCACCACGGACAGGCCGCTCCTACAATGAGCAGTTCTTC.

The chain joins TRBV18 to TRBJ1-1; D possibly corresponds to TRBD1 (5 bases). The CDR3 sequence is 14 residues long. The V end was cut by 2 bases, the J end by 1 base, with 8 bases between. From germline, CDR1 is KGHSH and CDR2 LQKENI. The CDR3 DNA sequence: TGTGCCAGCTCACCATGGAGGGGGAACACTGAAGCTTTCTTT. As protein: CASSPWRGNTEAFF.

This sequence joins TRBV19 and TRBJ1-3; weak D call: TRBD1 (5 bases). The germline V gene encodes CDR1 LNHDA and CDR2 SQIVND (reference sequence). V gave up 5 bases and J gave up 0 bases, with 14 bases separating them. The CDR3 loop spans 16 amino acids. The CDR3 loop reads CASSLGTSVSGNTIYF. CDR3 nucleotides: TGTGCCAGTAGTCTTGGGACTTCCGTCTCTGGAAACACCATATATTTT.

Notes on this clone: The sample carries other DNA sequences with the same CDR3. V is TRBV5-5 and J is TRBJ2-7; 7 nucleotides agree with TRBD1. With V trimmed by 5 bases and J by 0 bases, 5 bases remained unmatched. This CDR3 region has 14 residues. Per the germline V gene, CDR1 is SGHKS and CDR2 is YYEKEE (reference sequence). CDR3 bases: TGTGCCAGCAGTTTTACAGGGGACTCCTACGAGCAGTACTTC. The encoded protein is CASSFTGDSYEQYF.

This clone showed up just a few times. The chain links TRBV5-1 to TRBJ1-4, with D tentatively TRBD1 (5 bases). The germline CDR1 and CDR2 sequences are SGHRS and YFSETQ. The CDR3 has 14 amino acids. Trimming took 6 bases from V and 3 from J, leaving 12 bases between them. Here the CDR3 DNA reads TGCGCCAGCACTTCGGGGGTCCCTAATGAAAAACTGTTTTTT. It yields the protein CASTSGVPNEKLFF.

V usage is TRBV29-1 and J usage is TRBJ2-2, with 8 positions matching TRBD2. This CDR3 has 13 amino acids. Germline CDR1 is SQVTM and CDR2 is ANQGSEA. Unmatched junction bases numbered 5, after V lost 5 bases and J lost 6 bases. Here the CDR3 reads CSVSGLGPGELFF. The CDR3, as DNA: TGCAGCGTTTCGGGACTAGGCCCCGGGGAGCTGTTTTTT.

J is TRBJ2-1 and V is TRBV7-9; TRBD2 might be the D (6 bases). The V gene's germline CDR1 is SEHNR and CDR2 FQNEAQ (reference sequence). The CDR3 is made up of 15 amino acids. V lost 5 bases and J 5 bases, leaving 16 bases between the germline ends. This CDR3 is CASSPGLYTNNEQFF. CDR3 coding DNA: TGTGCCAGCAGCCCGGGACTCTATACCAACAATGAGCAGTTCTTC.

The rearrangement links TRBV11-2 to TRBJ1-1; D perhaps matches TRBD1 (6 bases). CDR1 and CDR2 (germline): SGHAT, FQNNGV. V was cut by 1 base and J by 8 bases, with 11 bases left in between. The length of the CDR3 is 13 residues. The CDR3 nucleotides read TGTGCCAGCAGCTTAGCTTCAGGGGCAGAAGCTTTCTTT. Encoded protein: CASSLASGAEAFF.

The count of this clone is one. CDR3 sequence: CASSLGLGSGGFTSTDTQYF. The CDR3 DNA reads TGCGCCAGCAGCTTGGGCCTGGGGAGCGGGGGCTTTACTAGCACAGATACGCAGTATTTT. The V and J genes are TRBV5-1 and TRBJ2-3; TRBD2 aligns across 8 bases. Germline assignment: CDR1 SGHRS and CDR2 YFSETQ. With 0 bases clipped from V and 0 bases from J, the junction kept 15 bases outside the gene matches. This CDR3 has 20 residues.

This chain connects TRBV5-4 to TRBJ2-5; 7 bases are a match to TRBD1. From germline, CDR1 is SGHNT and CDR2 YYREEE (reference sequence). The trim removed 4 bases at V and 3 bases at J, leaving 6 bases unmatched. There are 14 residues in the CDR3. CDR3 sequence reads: CASSPLDREETQYF. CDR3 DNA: TGTGCCAGCAGCCCCTTAGACAGGGAAGAGACCCAGTACTTC.

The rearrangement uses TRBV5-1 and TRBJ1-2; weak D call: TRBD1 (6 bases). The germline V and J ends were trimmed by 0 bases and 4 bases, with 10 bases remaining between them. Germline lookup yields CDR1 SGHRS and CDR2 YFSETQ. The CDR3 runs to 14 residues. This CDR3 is CASSLGDTSYGYTF. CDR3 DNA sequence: TGCGCCAGCAGCTTGGGGGACACCAGCTATGGCTACACCTTC.

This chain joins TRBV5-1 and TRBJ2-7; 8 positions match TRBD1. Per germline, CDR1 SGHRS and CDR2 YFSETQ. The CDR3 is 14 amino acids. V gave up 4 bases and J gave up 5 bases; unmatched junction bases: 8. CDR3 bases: TGCGCCAGCAGCCTACGACAGGGGAGTGACGAGCAGTACTTC. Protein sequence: CASSLRQGSDEQYF.